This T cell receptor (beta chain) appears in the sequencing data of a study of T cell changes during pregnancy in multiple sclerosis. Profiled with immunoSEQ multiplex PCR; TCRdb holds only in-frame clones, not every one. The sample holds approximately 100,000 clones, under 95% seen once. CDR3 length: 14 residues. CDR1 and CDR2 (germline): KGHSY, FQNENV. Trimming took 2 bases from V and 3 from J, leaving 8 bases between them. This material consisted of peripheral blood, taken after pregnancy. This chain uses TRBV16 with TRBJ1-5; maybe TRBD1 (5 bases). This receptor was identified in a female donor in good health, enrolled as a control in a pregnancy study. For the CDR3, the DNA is TGTGCCAGCAGCCAACAGACAGACAATCAGCCCCAGCATTTT. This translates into CASSQQTDNQPQHF.